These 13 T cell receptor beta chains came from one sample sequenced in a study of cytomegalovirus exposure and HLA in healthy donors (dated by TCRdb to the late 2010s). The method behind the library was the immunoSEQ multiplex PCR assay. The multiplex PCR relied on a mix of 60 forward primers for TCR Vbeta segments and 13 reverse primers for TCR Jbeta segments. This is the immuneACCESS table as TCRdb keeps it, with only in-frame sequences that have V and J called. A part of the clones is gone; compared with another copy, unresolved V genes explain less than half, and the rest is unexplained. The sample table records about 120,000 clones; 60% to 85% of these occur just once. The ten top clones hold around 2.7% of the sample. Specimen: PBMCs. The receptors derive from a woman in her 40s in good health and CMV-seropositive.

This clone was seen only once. CDR3 sequence reads: CASSPADRGETQYF. CDR3 DNA: TGCGCCAGCAGCCCTGCCGACAGAGGAGAGACCCAGTACTTC. The rearrangement uses TRBV5-1 and TRBJ2-5, with D possibly TRBD1 on 5 matching bases. CDR1 and CDR2 (germline): SGHRS, YFSETQ. The V end was cut by 4 bases, the J end by 4 bases, with 14 bases between. This CDR3 spans 14 amino acids.

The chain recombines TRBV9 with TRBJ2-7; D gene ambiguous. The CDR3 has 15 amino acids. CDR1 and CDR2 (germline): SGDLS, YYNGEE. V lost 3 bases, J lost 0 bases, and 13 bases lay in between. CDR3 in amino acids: CASSGTGSTSYEQYF. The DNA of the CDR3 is TGTGCCAGCAGCGGTACCGGGTCTACCTCCTACGAGCAGTACTTC.

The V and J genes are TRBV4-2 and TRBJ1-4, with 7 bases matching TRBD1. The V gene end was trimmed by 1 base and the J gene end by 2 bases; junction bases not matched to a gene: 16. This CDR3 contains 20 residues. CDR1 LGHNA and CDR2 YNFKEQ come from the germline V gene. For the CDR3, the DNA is TGTGCCAGCAGCCAAGCAAAGAGGGGGCCGTCGAGGGGCACTAATGAAAAACTGTTTTTT. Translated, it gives CASSQAKRGPSRGTNEKLFF.

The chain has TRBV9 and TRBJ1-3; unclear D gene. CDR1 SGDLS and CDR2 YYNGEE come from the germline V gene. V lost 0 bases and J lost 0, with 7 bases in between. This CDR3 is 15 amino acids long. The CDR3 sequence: CASSVGGNSGNTIYF. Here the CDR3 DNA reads TGTGCCAGCAGCGTAGGAGGAAACTCTGGAAACACCATATATTTT.

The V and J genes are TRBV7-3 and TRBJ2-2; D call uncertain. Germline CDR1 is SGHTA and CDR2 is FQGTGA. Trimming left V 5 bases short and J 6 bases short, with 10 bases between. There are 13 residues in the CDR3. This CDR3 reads CASSPDGAGELFF. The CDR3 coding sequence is TGTGCCAGCAGCCCCGATGGAGCCGGGGAGCTGTTTTTT.

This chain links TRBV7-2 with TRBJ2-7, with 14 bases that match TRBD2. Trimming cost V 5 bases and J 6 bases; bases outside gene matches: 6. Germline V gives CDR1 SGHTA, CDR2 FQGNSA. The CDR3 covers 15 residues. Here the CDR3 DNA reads TGTGCCAGCAGCACGGGACTAGCGGGAGTCCCCGAGCAGTACTTC. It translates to CASSTGLAGVPEQYF.

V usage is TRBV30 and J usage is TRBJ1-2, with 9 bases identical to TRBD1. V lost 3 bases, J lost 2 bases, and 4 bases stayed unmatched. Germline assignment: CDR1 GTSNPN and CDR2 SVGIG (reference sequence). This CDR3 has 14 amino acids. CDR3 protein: CAWSPGTGNYGYTF. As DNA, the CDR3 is TGTGCCTGGAGCCCCGGGACAGGGAACTATGGCTACACCTTC.

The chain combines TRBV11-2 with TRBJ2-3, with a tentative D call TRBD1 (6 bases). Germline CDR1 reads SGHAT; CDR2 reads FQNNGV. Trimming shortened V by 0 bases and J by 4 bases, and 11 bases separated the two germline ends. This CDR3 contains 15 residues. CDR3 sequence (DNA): TGTGCCAGCAGCTTAGAGTCTGGGGGCGCAGATACGCAGTATTTT. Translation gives CASSLESGGADTQYF.

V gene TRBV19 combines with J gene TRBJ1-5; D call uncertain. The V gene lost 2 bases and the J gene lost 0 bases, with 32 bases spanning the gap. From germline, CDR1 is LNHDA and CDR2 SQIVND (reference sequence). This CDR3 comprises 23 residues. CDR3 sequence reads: CASSILGLYGRTTGIYSNQPQHF. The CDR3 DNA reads TGTGCCAGTAGTATATTGGGGTTATATGGGAGGACGACTGGAATTTATAGCAATCAGCCCCAGCATTTT. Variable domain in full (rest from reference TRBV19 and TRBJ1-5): DGGITQSPKYLFRKEGQNVTLSCEQNLNHDAMYWYRQDPGQGLRLIYYSQIVNDFQKGDIAEGYSVSREKKESFPLTVTSAQKNPTAFYLCASSILGLYGRTTGIYSNQPQHFGDGTRLSIL.

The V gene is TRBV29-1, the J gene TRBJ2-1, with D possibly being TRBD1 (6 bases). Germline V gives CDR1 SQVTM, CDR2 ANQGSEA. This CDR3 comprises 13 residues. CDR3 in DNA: TGCTCACTGAGGACAGTTTCTTACAATGAGCAGTTCTTC. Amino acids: CSLRTVSYNEQFF.

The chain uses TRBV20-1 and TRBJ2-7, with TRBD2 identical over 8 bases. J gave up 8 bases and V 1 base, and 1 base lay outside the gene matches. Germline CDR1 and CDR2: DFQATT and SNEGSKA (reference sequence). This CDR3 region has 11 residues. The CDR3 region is CSARGGGKQYF. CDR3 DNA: TGCAGTGCTAGAGGCGGGGGGAAGCAGTACTTC.

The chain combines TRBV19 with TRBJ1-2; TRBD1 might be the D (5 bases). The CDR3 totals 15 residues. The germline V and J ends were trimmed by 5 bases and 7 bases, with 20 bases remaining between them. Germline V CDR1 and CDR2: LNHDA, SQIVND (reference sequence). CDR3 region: CASSRKRDSRPGYTF. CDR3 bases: TGTGCCAGTAGTCGTAAAAGGGACTCCAGGCCTGGCTACACCTTC. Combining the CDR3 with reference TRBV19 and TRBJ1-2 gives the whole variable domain DGGITQSPKYLFRKEGQNVTLSCEQNLNHDAMYWYRQDPGQGLRLIYYSQIVNDFQKGDIAEGYSVSREKKESFPLTVTSAQKNPTAFYLCASSRKRDSRPGYTFGSGTRLTVV.

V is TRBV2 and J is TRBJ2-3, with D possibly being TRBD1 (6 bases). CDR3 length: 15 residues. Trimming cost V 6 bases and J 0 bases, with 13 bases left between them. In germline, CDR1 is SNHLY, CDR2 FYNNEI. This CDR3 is CASSANRVSTDTQYF. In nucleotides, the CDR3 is TGTGCCAGCAGCGCAAACAGGGTTAGCACAGATACGCAGTATTTT.